This entry concerns a single T cell receptor (beta chain). Its cognate antigen is unknown. These data come from a study of T-cell memory formation after mild COVID-19. General study findings and limits: Among clones contracting day 15 to 85, CD4/CD8 was balanced, whereas later expanders leaned CD4+. Mostly located in CM and EM were contracting CD4+ clones, with contracting CD8+ clones located in EMRA. Cross-reactive memory appears to have joined, as suggested by some responding clones showing up in pre-infection memory.

TCRdb itself ran the 5' RACE reads through MiXCR, one entry per CDR3 protein. The data contain 350,000 to 500,000 distinct CDR3 sequences, approximately 18% of them singletons. The CDR3 spans 15 residues. With V trimmed by 5 bases and J by 4 bases, 4 bases remained unmatched. The rearrangement joins TRBV12-3 or TRBV12-4 to TRBJ2-3, with TRBD2 identical over 12 bases. The clonotype comes from a man between 18 and 35 years old who had mild COVID-19 (a few samples of this study predate the infection). Cell type and time point are not known. Input material: PBMCs or a T cell subset sorted from them (not recorded which). This CDR3 reads CASSVLAGGPDTQYF. Written as DNA, the CDR3 is TGTGCCAGCAGTGTACTAGCGGGGGGCCCAGATACGCAGTATTTT.